These 20 T cell receptor beta chains share one sample of origin, sequenced in a study of response to subunit inactivated influenza vaccine. TCRdb used MiXCR to reprocess the RT-PCR reads, holding one entry per CDR3 protein. In the table there are about 300,000 distinct CDR3 sequences, roughly 22% of which are singletons. Material: PBMCs from blood, obtained 21 months after vaccination. These receptors all stem from a man aged 45 to 75 who received an inactivated influenza vaccine.

Only a few counts were recorded for this clonotype. The chain couples TRBV12-3 or TRBV12-4 to TRBJ2-2, with 12 bases identical to TRBD1. Trimming cost V 7 bases and J 3 bases; bases outside gene matches: 15. The CDR3 consists of 19 residues. CDR3 nucleotides: TGTGCCAGCACCCCTATGGGACAGGGGGCGCTAATGGACACCGGGGAGCTGTTTTTT. Its protein is CASTPMGQGALMDTGELFF.

This clonotype was seen a few times. This rearrangement joins TRBV15 to TRBJ2-3; D unresolved. The germline CDR1 and CDR2 sequences are LNHNV and YYDKDF (reference sequence). The CDR3 consists of 13 residues. With 5 bases removed from V and 8 bases from J, the gap between germline ends came to 14 bases. Here the CDR3 reads CATSDGRVVTQYF. The CDR3 DNA reads TGTGCCACCAGCGACGGCAGAGTCGTTACGCAGTATTTT.

The sample holds a few counts of this clonotype. The chain is built from TRBV25-1 and TRBJ2-7; 10 nucleotides match TRBD1. The CDR3 loop spans 15 amino acids. Germline CDR1 MGHDK, CDR2 SYGVNS. V trimming: 5 bases; J trimming: 4 bases; junction bases outside the gene matches: 8. CDR3: CASSPRTGGLYEQYF. As DNA, the CDR3 is TGTGCCAGCAGTCCCCGGACAGGGGGTCTATACGAGCAGTACTTC.

The gene calls are TRBV5-1 and TRBJ1-2; no firm D call. V shed 0 bases and J shed 1 base, with 7 bases lying between them. Germline V gene lookup returns CDR1 SGHRS and CDR2 YFSETQ. This CDR3 spans 14 amino acids. The CDR3 DNA sequence: TGCGCCAGCAGCTTGGATGTCCTTAACTATGGCTACACCTTC. It encodes CASSLDVLNYGYTF. Filled out from reference TRBV5-1 and TRBJ1-2, the complete variable domain reads KAGVTQTPRYLIKTRGQQVTLSCSPISGHRSVSWYQQTPGQGLQFLFEYFSETQRNKGNFPGRFSGRQFSNSRSEMNVSTLELGDSALYLCASSLDVLNYGYTFGSGTRLTVV.

This clonotype was counted at least ten times. The V gene is TRBV12-3 or TRBV12-4, the J gene TRBJ2-7, with 10 bases identical to TRBD2. CDR3 length: 17 residues. The J segment lost 0 bases and the V segment lost 3 bases, leaving 8 bases of the junction unmatched. The CDR3 region has the DNA TGTGCCAGCAGTTTGACGGGACTAGCGAGGGGCTCCTACGAGCAGTACTTC. Translating gives CASSLTGLARGSYEQYF.

The rearrangement joins TRBV4-3 to TRBJ2-6; a weak D match, TRBD1 (5 bases). CDR1 and CDR2 (germline): LGHNA, YSLEER. V gave up 0 bases and J gave up 0 bases, with 12 bases separating them. The CDR3 is 18 amino acids. The CDR3 DNA is TGCGCCAGCAGCCAAGACAGGGTCTACAGCTCTGGGGCCAACGTCCTGACTTTC. It encodes CASSQDRVYSSGANVLTF.

This clonotype was seen a few times. The chain carries TRBV5-1 and TRBJ2-1; 7 positions match TRBD1. The germline gives CDR1 SGHRS, CDR2 YFSETQ. The CDR3 has 14 residues. The trim removed 3 bases at V and 9 bases at J, leaving 9 bases unmatched. CDR3 region: CASSSGTAHGEQFF. The CDR3 nucleotides are TGCGCCAGCAGCTCCGGGACAGCTCATGGTGAGCAGTTCTTC.

This clonotype turned up a few times. V and J are TRBV6-5 and TRBJ1-1; possibly TRBD1 for D (5 bases). The V and J ends lost 3 bases and 1 base respectively, with 9 bases between them. CDR1 is MNHEY and CDR2 is SVGAGI in the germline V gene. This CDR3 is built from 14 residues. The CDR3 DNA reads as TGTGCCAGCAGTTATGTCACAGGGAACACTGAAGCTTTCTTT. This encodes CASSYVTGNTEAFF.

This chain uses TRBV20-1 with TRBJ2-5; D remains ambiguous. The CDR3 consists of 12 residues. Germline CDR1 and CDR2: DFQATT and SNEGSKA (reference sequence). With 3 bases removed from V and 3 bases from J, the gap between germline ends came to 8 bases. As DNA, the CDR3 is TGCAGTGCTAGTACGCAGGAAGAGACCCAGTACTTC. Amino acids: CSASTQEETQYF.

This rearrangement joins TRBV15 to TRBJ2-1, with 9 bases that match TRBD1. The CDR3 has 14 residues. Germline V gene data show CDR1 as LNHNV and CDR2 as YYDKDF (reference sequence). The V and J ends lost 0 bases and 7 bases, in that order; junction bases with no gene match: 1. The CDR3 loop reads CATSRDGTGNEQFF. The CDR3 nucleotides are TGTGCCACCAGCAGAGATGGGACAGGGAATGAGCAGTTCTTC.

This clonotype was recorded a few times. This sequence joins TRBV28 and TRBJ1-5; 8 bases are a match to TRBD1. The J segment lost 3 bases and the V segment lost 6 bases, leaving 10 bases of the junction unmatched. CDR1 is MDHEN, CDR2 SYDVKM, per germline. This CDR3 spans 16 amino acids. DNA of the CDR3: TGTGCCAGCAGGGGGGTTAGGACAGGGCACAATCAGCCCCAGCATTTT. Translation gives CASRGVRTGHNQPQHF.

This clonotype turned up a few times. The chain links TRBV6-2 or TRBV6-3 to TRBJ1-6; 7 nucleotides agree with TRBD1. The ends lost 6 bases at V and 0 bases at J; junction bases unmatched: 2. The germline V gene encodes CDR1 MNHEY and CDR2 SVGEGT. There are 15 residues in the CDR3. This chain's CDR3 is CASRGQSSYNSPLHF. The CDR3 nucleotides are TGTGCCAGCAGGGGACAGAGCTCCTATAATTCACCCCTCCACTTT.

The rearrangement links TRBV11-2 to TRBJ2-1; 10 bases align to TRBD2. Per the germline V gene, CDR1 is SGHAT and CDR2 is FQNNGV. With V trimmed by 3 bases and J by 2 bases, 7 bases remained unmatched. This CDR3 region has 17 residues. CDR3 protein: CASSFPLAGATYNEQFF. CDR3 in DNA: TGTGCCAGCAGCTTCCCTCTAGCGGGGGCAACCTACAATGAGCAGTTCTTC.

The V call is TRBV20-1, the J call TRBJ2-7; D gene ambiguous. Germline V gives CDR1 DFQATT, CDR2 SNEGSKA (reference sequence). The CDR3 has 14 amino acids. Trimming took 2 bases from V and 0 from J, leaving 11 bases between them. DNA for the CDR3: TGCAGTGCTAGAAGCCTTGCCAGCTCCTACGAGCAGTACTTC. As protein: CSARSLASSYEQYF.

This clonotype was found a few times. The rearrangement joins TRBV11-2 to TRBJ1-2, with unresolved D. The CDR3 runs 14 residues. Per germline, CDR1 SGHAT and CDR2 FQNNGV. The V end lost 3 bases, the J end lost 10 bases, and 18 bases lay between the germline ends. In DNA, the CDR3 is TGTGCCAGCAGCTTCGCCAATCGAGGGCTAAACTACACCTTC. Amino acid sequence: CASSFANRGLNYTF.

The rearrangement links TRBV4-2 to TRBJ1-1, with a weak D call TRBD1 (5 bases). Per the germline V gene, CDR1 is LGHNA and CDR2 is YNFKEQ. Trimming shortened V by 1 base and J by 1 base, and 13 bases separated the two germline ends. This CDR3 contains 16 residues. The CDR3 is CASSQGPGATNTEAFF. The CDR3 DNA sequence: TGTGCCAGCAGCCAAGGACCTGGGGCCACGAACACTGAAGCTTTCTTT.

The V call is TRBV20-1, the J call TRBJ2-1; 9 bases fit TRBD2. With V trimmed by 5 bases and J by 9 bases, 8 bases remained unmatched. The CDR3 has 13 residues. Looked up from germline, CDR1 is DFQATT and CDR2 is SNEGSKA (reference sequence). The CDR3 coding sequence is TGCAGTGCTCGCGTAGCGGGAGTGCGTGAGCAGTTCTTC. Residues: CSARVAGVREQFF.

This rearrangement joins TRBV14 to TRBJ2-1, with D unresolved. V was shortened by 4 bases and J by 15 bases, with 19 bases between the two germline ends. This CDR3 has 13 amino acids. Germline CDR1 is SGHDN and CDR2 is FVKESK. The CDR3 sequence: CASSPARSIVPFF. DNA for the CDR3: TGTGCCAGCAGCCCCGCCCGCAGTATTGTTCCGTTCTTC.

The chain recombines TRBV10-3 with TRBJ2-7, with D perhaps TRBD1 (6 bases). The CDR3 has 13 residues. V gave up 6 bases and J gave up 3 bases, with 12 bases separating them. The germline V gene has CDR1 ENHRY and CDR2 SYGVKD. CDR3 sequence reads: CAIREGQVYEQYF. The DNA of the CDR3 is TGTGCCATCAGAGAGGGACAAGTCTACGAGCAGTACTTC.

The chain links TRBV20-1 to TRBJ2-1, with D possibly TRBD2 on 6 matching bases. Germline CDR1 DFQATT, CDR2 SNEGSKA (reference sequence). The ends were cut back, 1 base at V and 3 bases at J, with 7 bases in the middle. This CDR3 is built from 13 residues. CDR3 sequence (DNA): TGCAGTGCTAGAGGGACTAACTACAATGAGCAGTTCTTC. It translates to CSARGTNYNEQFF.